A selection of T cell receptor beta chains follows, all from one sample in a study of blood T cell repertoires in COVID-19. TCRdb keeps only in-frame clones here, not all; method: immunoSEQ multiplex PCR. The sample holds around 300,000 clones; 89% are singletons and the top ten take roughly 2.3%. Sample: peripheral blood. The receptors stem from a man aged 45-60 years with acute or convalescent COVID-19. CDR3s include the opening cysteine and the closing phenylalanine or tryptophan. Fields, in order: D gene, V gene, J gene, clone size, CDR3 length, CDR3 protein, CDR3 DNA. D genes are given only for firm matches. A clone size is listed for some rows: how often the clone was seen (once, few, many), or a class if it is expanded.

TRBD2	TRBV9	TRBJ2-1	NA	15	CASSVQAGGQAEQFF	TGTGCCAGCAGCGTCCAAGCGGGGGGACAAGCTGAGCAGTTCTTC
TRBD1	TRBV2	TRBJ1-6	NA	15	CASRTDRVHNSPLHF	TGTGCCAGCAGAACGGACAGGGTTCATAATTCACCCCTCCACTTT
TRBD2	TRBV18	TRBJ2-5	NA	15	CASSWTSGSEETQYF	TGTGCCAGCTCATGGACTAGCGGGAGTGAAGAGACCCAGTACTTC
TRBD1	TRBV5-1	TRBJ2-1	NA	13	CASSLGQGYEQFF	TGCGCCAGCAGCTTGGGACAGGGCTATGAGCAGTTCTTC
TRBD1	TRBV29-1	TRBJ2-2	NA	14	CSVAGTANTGELFF	TGCAGCGTTGCCGGGACAGCGAACACCGGGGAGCTGTTTTTT
NA	TRBV30	TRBJ1-6	NA	12	CAWMRGDSPLHF	TGTGCCTGGATGCGGGGTGATTCACCCCTCCACTTT
NA	TRBV6-5	TRBJ2-1	NA	16	CASSYSMSGTYNEQFF	TGTGCCAGCAGTTACTCGATGTCAGGGACCTACAATGAGCAGTTCTTC
NA	TRBV4-1	TRBJ2-3	NA	15	CASSRGGGHTDTQYF	TGCGCCAGCAGCCGCGGAGGGGGCCACACAGATACGCAGTATTTT
TRBD1	TRBV7-6	TRBJ1-1	NA	14	CASSRTGTVTEAFF	TGTGCCAGCAGCCGGACAGGGACGGTCACTGAAGCTTTCTTT
TRBD2	TRBV11-2	TRBJ2-5	NA	13	CASRTGGLETQYF	TGTGCCAGCAGAACGGGGGGGCTAGAGACCCAGTACTTC
NA	TRBV7-9	TRBJ2-7	NA	12	CASSRESYEQYF	TGTGCCAGCAGCCGTGAGAGCTACGAGCAGTACTTC
NA	TRBV10-3	TRBJ1-1	NA	11	CAISQGGEAFF	TGTGCCATCAGTCAAGGCGGGGAAGCTTTCTTT
NA	TRBV7-9	TRBJ1-2	NA	16	CASSFSGIPHNYGYTF	TGTGCCAGCAGCTTTTCAGGGATCCCGCATAACTATGGCTACACCTTC
NA	TRBV19	TRBJ1-2	NA	14	CASSIERPSYGYTF	TGTGCCAGTAGTATAGAAAGGCCTAGCTATGGCTACACCTTC
NA	TRBV5-6	TRBJ2-5	NA	14	CASSLNGRQETQYF	TGTGCCAGCAGCTTGAATGGGCGCCAAGAGACCCAGTACTTC
NA	TRBV11-2	TRBJ2-5	NA	14	CASSPTGLQETQYF	TGTGCCAGCAGCCCCACCGGACTCCAAGAGACCCAGTACTTC
NA	TRBV10-3	TRBJ2-3	NA	15	CAISEPREARDTQYF	TGTGCCATCAGTGAGCCTCGGGAAGCCCGGGATACGCAGTATTTT
NA	TRBV29-1	TRBJ2-5	NA	13	CSVEPRLQETQYF	TGCAGCGTTGAACCCAGGTTGCAAGAGACCCAGTACTTC
TRBD2	TRBV11-3	TRBJ2-3	NA	15	CASSPGLAGTDTQYF	TGTGCCAGCAGCCCGGGACTAGCGGGGACAGATACGCAGTATTTT
TRBD2	TRBV19	TRBJ2-1	few	17	CASSIRSGGFLGNEQFF	TGTGCCAGTAGTATACGTAGCGGGGGGTTCCTCGGCAATGAGCAGTTCTTC
TRBD1	TRBV19	TRBJ1-5	NA	15	CASSIHGQGGQPQHF	TGTGCCAGTAGTATCCACGGACAGGGAGGGCAGCCCCAGCATTTT
NA	TRBV7-2	TRBJ2-1	once	14	CASSLLGSGNEQFF	TGTGCCAGCAGCTTATTGGGGAGCGGGAATGAGCAGTTCTTC
NA	TRBV10-3	TRBJ1-2	NA	13	CAIKAETLYGYTF	TGTGCCATAAAGGCGGAAACTCTCTATGGCTACACCTTC
NA	TRBV19	TRBJ1-4	NA	12	CASSRPQEKLFF	TGTGCCAGTAGTAGGCCCCAGGAAAAACTGTTTTTT
TRBD2	TRBV5-1	TRBJ2-7	NA	15	CASTPLAGATWEQYF	TGCGCCAGCACCCCACTAGCGGGGGCCACCTGGGAGCAGTACTTC
TRBD2	TRBV19	TRBJ2-1	NA	15	CASSITSGGAGEQFF	TGTGCCAGTAGTATAACTAGCGGGGGGGCCGGTGAGCAGTTCTTC
NA	TRBV6-5	TRBJ1-2	NA	13	CASRARGNYGYTF	TGTGCCAGCAGGGCTAGGGGTAACTATGGCTACACCTTC
NA	TRBV7-9	TRBJ1-5	few	15	CASSLGDSLYQPQHF	TGTGCCAGCAGCTTAGGAGACAGTCTCTACCAGCCCCAGCATTTT
NA	TRBV5-8	TRBJ1-5	NA	17	CASSLWGGSDSNQPQHF	TGTGCCAGCAGCCTTTGGGGGGGTTCAGATAGCAATCAGCCCCAGCATTTT
NA	TRBV6-7	TRBJ1-5	NA	18	CASELPGPKEGCHQPQHF	TGTGCCAGTGAACTCCCGGGCCCAAAAGAGGGTTGCCATCAGCCCCAGCATTTT
NA	TRBV6-1	TRBJ1-5	NA	14	CASSELGGYQPQHF	TGTGCCAGCAGTGAACTCGGAGGCTATCAGCCCCAGCATTTT
NA	TRBV7-2	TRBJ1-5	NA	18	CASSLEPPIRYSNQPQHF	TGTGCCAGCAGCTTAGAACCACCTATTCGATATAGCAATCAGCCCCAGCATTTT
TRBD1	TRBV30	TRBJ1-3	NA	14	CAWEGRGLGNTIYF	TGTGCCTGGGAGGGCAGGGGGCTTGGAAACACCATATATTTT
NA	TRBV5-1	TRBJ1-4	NA	14	CASSLAGINEKLFF	TGCGCCAGCAGCTTGGCCGGTATAAATGAAAAACTGTTTTTT
NA	TRBV10-3	TRBJ2-5	NA	12	CAIGERRETQYF	TGTGCCATCGGAGAGCGACGGGAGACCCAGTACTTC
NA	TRBV2	TRBJ1-4	NA	14	CASSGSRVDEKLFF	TGTGCCAGCAGTGGATCCAGGGTTGATGAAAAACTGTTTTTT
NA	TRBV19	TRBJ1-4	NA	16	CASSISGQPTNEKLFF	TGTGCCAGTAGTATTTCCGGACAGCCAACTAATGAAAAACTGTTTTTT
NA	TRBV6-6	TRBJ1-4	NA	15	CASSYLTGSNEKLFF	TGTGCCAGCAGTTACCTAACAGGATCCAATGAAAAACTGTTTTTT
TRBD1	TRBV11-1	TRBJ1-6	few	14	CASSPGTGTSTLHF	TGTGCCAGCAGCCCAGGGACAGGAACTTCCACCCTCCACTTT
TRBD1	TRBV14	TRBJ2-7	once	16	CASSQDRDSYLYEQYF	TGTGCCAGCAGCCAAGACAGGGACAGCTACCTCTACGAGCAGTACTTC
NA	TRBV21-1	TRBJ2-1	NA	16	CASSATGTPMSNEQFF	TGTGCCAGCAGCGCCACCGGGACACCGATGAGCAATGAGCAGTTCTTC
NA	TRBV4-1	TRBJ1-2	NA	11	CASSLPGHYTF	TGCGCCAGCAGCCTCCCAGGCCACTACACCTTC
TRBD1	TRBV27	TRBJ2-5	once	16	CASSSPLTGQGETQYF	TGTGCCAGCAGTTCCCCGCTGACAGGGCAGGGGGAGACCCAGTACTTC
NA	TRBV6-5	TRBJ2-4	NA	13	CASSYQNRDIQYF	TGTGCCAGCAGTTACCAAAACCGGGACATTCAGTACTTC
NA	TRBV27	TRBJ1-1	once	15	CASSPINPGFTEAFF	TGTGCCAGCAGCCCCATTAATCCCGGGTTCACTGAAGCTTTCTTT
TRBD2	TRBV27	TRBJ2-3	NA	15	CASRIAGGRKDTQYF	TGTGCCAGCAGAATAGCGGGGGGGCGGAAAGATACGCAGTATTTT
TRBD1	TRBV11-3	TRBJ1-3	NA	16	CASSLPGGHSGNTIYF	TGTGCCAGCAGCTTACCAGGGGGTCACTCTGGAAACACCATATATTTT
NA	TRBV25-1	TRBJ2-7	NA	15	CASSEGAGTSYEQYF	TGTGCCAGCAGTGAAGGCGCGGGGACGTCCTACGAGCAGTACTTC
NA	TRBV6-6	TRBJ1-1	NA	12	CASSYSQAEAFF	TGTGCCAGCAGTTACTCCCAGGCTGAAGCTTTCTTT
TRBD1	TRBV11-2	TRBJ2-1	NA	16	CASSFSRTGNQGEQFF	TGTGCCAGCAGCTTTTCCCGGACAGGGAATCAGGGTGAGCAGTTCTTC
TRBD1	TRBV7-9	TRBJ2-7	once	15	CASSRAGQGAYEQYF	TGTGCCAGCAGCCGTGCGGGACAGGGGGCTTACGAGCAGTACTTC
NA	TRBV3-1/TRBV3-2	TRBJ1-5	NA	16	CASSLGSGGAHQPQHF	TGTGCCAGCAGCCTAGGTTCGGGGGGCGCCCATCAGCCCCAGCATTTT
TRBD1	TRBV28	TRBJ2-1	NA	15	CASSQDREISGEQFF	TGTGCCAGCAGTCAAGACAGGGAGATTTCGGGTGAGCAGTTCTTC
TRBD2	TRBV7-3	TRBJ2-5	once	16	CASSRLAGGPRETQYF	TGTGCCAGCAGCCGTCTAGCGGGGGGGCCTCGGGAGACCCAGTACTTC
NA	TRBV10-3	TRBJ1-2	NA	13	CAISEVELNGYTF	TGTGCCATCAGTGAGGTAGAGTTAAATGGCTACACCTTC
TRBD1	TRBV19	TRBJ1-4	NA	15	CASRLGQGFNEKLFF	TGTGCCAGTAGATTGGGACAGGGCTTTAATGAAAAACTGTTTTTT
TRBD1	TRBV6-6	TRBJ1-5	NA	16	CASSYRDRGPRQPQHF	TGTGCCAGCAGTTACAGGGACAGGGGGCCTCGTCAGCCCCAGCATTTT
TRBD1	TRBV6-2/TRBV6-3	TRBJ1-1	NA	15	CASSYGTVMNTEAFF	TGTGCCAGCAGTTACGGGACAGTTATGAACACTGAAGCTTTCTTT
TRBD2	TRBV18	TRBJ2-7	NA	17	CASSPVHSGGTSYEQYF	TGTGCCAGCTCACCGGTCCACAGCGGGGGGACCTCCTACGAGCAGTACTTC